A selection of T cell receptor beta chains follows, all from one sample in a study of T-cell reconstitution after alpha-beta-depleted transplantation in children. TCRdb processed the PCR reads anew with MiXCR; each CDR3 protein has one entry. Among around 530,000 distinct CDR3 sequences listed, 30% to 35% were seen once. The sample consisted of PBMCs from the stem cell graft donor, taken from the stem cell graft. The receptors stem from a human donor who donated a stem cell graft to a child with aplastic anemia. CDR3s include the opening cysteine and the closing phenylalanine or tryptophan. The D gene is left open where the match is weak. Not every row has a clone size; where given, it reads once, few, many or a size class.

CDR3 length: 14; V gene: TRBV6-1; clone size: -; D gene: -; J gene: TRBJ2-2; CDR3 DNA: TGTGCCAGCAGTCCCAGTACGAACACCGGGGAGCTGTTTTTT; CDR3 protein: CASSPSTNTGELFF
CDR3 length: 12; V gene: TRBV29-1; clone size: -; D gene: -; J gene: TRBJ2-2; CDR3 DNA: TGCAGCGTGGGCCCCGGAGGCGGGGAGCTGTTTTTT; CDR3 protein: CSVGPGGGELFF
CDR3 length: 17; V gene: TRBV4-2; clone size: -; D gene: -; J gene: TRBJ2-1; CDR3 DNA: TGTTCCAGCAGCCATGACGGGCGGCCAAACTCCTACAATGAGCAGTTCTTC; CDR3 protein: CSSSHDGRPNSYNEQFF
CDR3 length: 15; V gene: TRBV19; clone size: -; D gene: TRBD1; J gene: TRBJ2-2; CDR3 DNA: TGTGCCAGTAGTACGACAGGGGTCGGGACCGGGGAGCTGTTTTTT; CDR3 protein: CASSTTGVGTGELFF
CDR3 length: 16; V gene: TRBV18; clone size: few; D gene: TRBD2; J gene: TRBJ2-3; CDR3 DNA: TGTGCCAGCTCACCACCGAGGGGAGGGCCTGCAGATACGCAGTATTTT; CDR3 protein: CASSPPRGGPADTQYF
CDR3 length: 15; V gene: TRBV12-3/TRBV12-4; clone size: few; D gene: TRBD1; J gene: TRBJ2-4; CDR3 DNA: TGTGCCAGCACCATCGGTGGACAGGGTAAAAACATTCAGTACTTC; CDR3 protein: CASTIGGQGKNIQYF
CDR3 length: 16; V gene: TRBV20-1; clone size: -; D gene: -; J gene: TRBJ1-5; CDR3 DNA: TGCAGTGCTAGCCGGGACGATAGATTCCGTAATCAGCCCCAGCATTTT; CDR3 protein: CSASRDDRFRNQPQHF
CDR3 length: 18; V gene: TRBV11-2; clone size: -; D gene: TRBD1; J gene: TRBJ2-1; CDR3 DNA: TGTGCCAGCAGCCCAGACAATATCCGGGACAGGGTGGGCGATGAGCAGTTCTTC; CDR3 protein: CASSPDNIRDRVGDEQFF
CDR3 length: 15; V gene: TRBV7-2; clone size: -; D gene: TRBD1; J gene: TRBJ2-1; CDR3 DNA: TGTGCCAGCAGCTTAGGGACAGGGGGCATGGGTGAGCAGTTCTTC; CDR3 protein: CASSLGTGGMGEQFF
CDR3 length: 14; V gene: TRBV15; clone size: -; D gene: TRBD1; J gene: TRBJ2-7; CDR3 DNA: TGTGCCACCAGCAGACCGGGACAGGAGTACGAGCAGTACTTC; CDR3 protein: CATSRPGQEYEQYF
CDR3 length: 11; V gene: TRBV20-1; clone size: -; D gene: -; J gene: TRBJ2-1; CDR3 DNA: TGCAGTGCTGGTTTTATAAATGAGCAGTTCTTC; CDR3 protein: CSAGFINEQFF
CDR3 length: 14; V gene: TRBV7-9; clone size: few; D gene: -; J gene: TRBJ2-5; CDR3 DNA: TGTGCCAGCAGCTTACCGCAGGGGAGAGAGACCCAGTACTTC; CDR3 protein: CASSLPQGRETQYF
CDR3 length: 16; V gene: TRBV27; clone size: -; D gene: -; J gene: TRBJ2-7; CDR3 DNA: TGTGCCAGCAGTTTAAAGGCGTCAGGGCTATCCTACGAGCAGTACTTC; CDR3 protein: CASSLKASGLSYEQYF
CDR3 length: 14; V gene: TRBV18; clone size: -; D gene: -; J gene: TRBJ2-7; CDR3 DNA: TGTGCCAGCTCACCAGGGGCCAGGGTGGAGGAGCAGTACTTC; CDR3 protein: CASSPGARVEEQYF
CDR3 length: 16; V gene: TRBV4-3; clone size: -; D gene: -; J gene: TRBJ2-7; CDR3 DNA: TGCGCCAGCAGCCAAGATCATCGCCGGCAGACCTACGAGCAGTACTTC; CDR3 protein: CASSQDHRRQTYEQYF
CDR3 length: 15; V gene: TRBV7-9; clone size: few; D gene: TRBD2; J gene: TRBJ2-3; CDR3 DNA: TGTGCCGGCAGCTTCTTTAGCGGGGGTACCAATACGCAGTATTTT; CDR3 protein: CAGSFFSGGTNTQYF
CDR3 length: 13; V gene: TRBV20-1; clone size: -; D gene: -; J gene: TRBJ2-7; CDR3 DNA: TGCAGTGCTAGAGGGGGACCTACGGGCGAGCAGTACTTC; CDR3 protein: CSARGGPTGEQYF
CDR3 length: 17; V gene: TRBV6-1; clone size: -; D gene: -; J gene: TRBJ1-2; CDR3 DNA: TGTGCCAGCAGTGATCGAAAAACAGACGGGCGGTTCTATGGCTACACCTTC; CDR3 protein: CASSDRKTDGRFYGYTF
CDR3 length: 15; V gene: TRBV7-2; clone size: -; D gene: -; J gene: TRBJ1-3; CDR3 DNA: TGTGCCAGCAGCTTATTGGGACTAGGAGGGAACACCATATATTTT; CDR3 protein: CASSLLGLGGNTIYF
CDR3 length: 17; V gene: TRBV27; clone size: -; D gene: TRBD1; J gene: TRBJ2-3; CDR3 DNA: TGTGCCAGCAGTCCCCGGCGTCGGGACAGACGCACAGATACGCAGTATTTT; CDR3 protein: CASSPRRRDRRTDTQYF
CDR3 length: 13; V gene: TRBV7-6; clone size: -; D gene: -; J gene: TRBJ2-1; CDR3 DNA: TGTGCCAGCAGCCCCTCCCGGGGTTATGAGCAGTTCTTC; CDR3 protein: CASSPSRGYEQFF
CDR3 length: 18; V gene: TRBV11-2; clone size: -; D gene: TRBD2; J gene: TRBJ2-1; CDR3 DNA: TGTGCCAGCAGCTTAGAGGGTAGCGGGAGGGTATTATACAATGAGCAGTTCTTC; CDR3 protein: CASSLEGSGRVLYNEQFF
CDR3 length: 16; V gene: TRBV5-1; clone size: -; D gene: TRBD1; J gene: TRBJ2-1; CDR3 DNA: TGCGCCAGCAGCTTATTTGGACAGGGAAACTACAATGAGCAGTTCTTC; CDR3 protein: CASSLFGQGNYNEQFF
CDR3 length: 12; V gene: TRBV20-1; clone size: few; D gene: -; J gene: TRBJ1-2; CDR3 DNA: TGCAGTGCTAGTGGGAAGTTGGATGGCTACACCTTC; CDR3 protein: CSASGKLDGYTF
CDR3 length: 12; V gene: TRBV29-1; clone size: -; D gene: -; J gene: TRBJ1-1; CDR3 DNA: TGCAGCGTTGATCCGGGATCGGATGAAGCTTTCTTT; CDR3 protein: CSVDPGSDEAFF
CDR3 length: 18; V gene: TRBV6-1; clone size: few; D gene: -; J gene: TRBJ1-5; CDR3 DNA: TGTGCCAGCAGTCCGGGACCCACGGGGGCCTATAGCAATCAGCCCCAGCATTTT; CDR3 protein: CASSPGPTGAYSNQPQHF
CDR3 length: 14; V gene: TRBV28; clone size: -; D gene: TRBD1; J gene: TRBJ2-1; CDR3 DNA: TGTGCCAGCGTCGACAGGGGGACGTACAATGAGCAGTTCTTC; CDR3 protein: CASVDRGTYNEQFF
CDR3 length: 16; V gene: TRBV12-3/TRBV12-4; clone size: -; D gene: -; J gene: TRBJ2-1; CDR3 DNA: TGTGCCAGCAGTGTCTCTAGCGTATACTCCTACAATGAGCAGTTCTTC; CDR3 protein: CASSVSSVYSYNEQFF
CDR3 length: 12; V gene: TRBV13; clone size: once; D gene: TRBD2; J gene: TRBJ2-1; CDR3 DNA: TGTGCCAGCAGCTCCGGGGGGGGTGAGCAGTTCTTC; CDR3 protein: CASSSGGGEQFF
CDR3 length: 17; V gene: TRBV7-8; clone size: once; D gene: -; J gene: TRBJ1-1; CDR3 DNA: TGTGCCAGCAGCTTAACCAGACAGTGGGATAGTTTCACTGAAGCTTTCTTT; CDR3 protein: CASSLTRQWDSFTEAFF
CDR3 length: 14; V gene: TRBV7-8; clone size: -; D gene: -; J gene: TRBJ2-3; CDR3 DNA: TGTGCCAGCAGCTTACAGCGGAGCACAGATACGCAGTATTTT; CDR3 protein: CASSLQRSTDTQYF
CDR3 length: 13; V gene: TRBV7-2; clone size: few; D gene: -; J gene: TRBJ1-1; CDR3 DNA: TGTGCCAGCAGCTTAGTTGGGGCCACTGAAGCTTTCTTT; CDR3 protein: CASSLVGATEAFF
CDR3 length: 11; V gene: TRBV24-1; clone size: -; D gene: TRBD1; J gene: TRBJ1-1; CDR3 DNA: TGTGCCACCAGTGAGGACAGGGAAGCTTTCTTT; CDR3 protein: CATSEDREAFF
CDR3 length: 13; V gene: TRBV5-4; clone size: few; D gene: -; J gene: TRBJ2-2; CDR3 DNA: TGTGCCAGCAACGATTGGAACACCGGGGAGCTGTTTTTT; CDR3 protein: CASNDWNTGELFF
CDR3 length: 14; V gene: TRBV6-2/TRBV6-3; clone size: few; D gene: -; J gene: TRBJ2-1; CDR3 DNA: TGTGCCAGCAACACACCGGCGAGGTGCAATGAGCAGTTCTTC; CDR3 protein: CASNTPARCNEQFF
CDR3 length: 13; V gene: TRBV12-5; clone size: -; D gene: -; J gene: TRBJ2-3; CDR3 DNA: TGTGCTAGTGGTTTAGTGAGCGCAGATACGCAGTATTTT; CDR3 protein: CASGLVSADTQYF
CDR3 length: 14; V gene: TRBV5-1; clone size: -; D gene: TRBD1; J gene: TRBJ1-1; CDR3 DNA: TGCGCCACCGGAACAGGGGAATCGAACACTGAAGCTTTCTTT; CDR3 protein: CATGTGESNTEAFF
CDR3 length: 14; V gene: TRBV29-1; clone size: -; D gene: TRBD1; J gene: TRBJ1-1; CDR3 DNA: TGCAGCGTTGAACATCGACAGGGTGGCACTGAAGCTTTCTTT; CDR3 protein: CSVEHRQGGTEAFF
CDR3 length: 13; V gene: TRBV6-5; clone size: few; D gene: -; J gene: TRBJ1-2; CDR3 DNA: TGTGCCAGCAGTTACCCCGGACAACGAGGCTACACCTTC; CDR3 protein: CASSYPGQRGYTF
CDR3 length: 15; V gene: TRBV4-3; clone size: -; D gene: -; J gene: TRBJ1-1; CDR3 DNA: TGCGCCAGCAGCCCCCAACCGACTCTGAACACTGAAGCTTTCTTT; CDR3 protein: CASSPQPTLNTEAFF
CDR3 length: 12; V gene: TRBV12-3/TRBV12-4; clone size: -; D gene: -; J gene: TRBJ2-1; CDR3 DNA: TGTGCCAGCAGGGGTACCAAGAATGAGCAGTTCTTC; CDR3 protein: CASRGTKNEQFF
CDR3 length: 14; V gene: TRBV6-1; clone size: -; D gene: -; J gene: TRBJ2-7; CDR3 DNA: TGTGCCAGCAGCCGACTGGCGCCGTCCTACGAGCAGTACTTC; CDR3 protein: CASSRLAPSYEQYF
CDR3 length: 15; V gene: TRBV5-5; clone size: few; D gene: -; J gene: TRBJ2-1; CDR3 DNA: TGTGCCAGCAGCTCGTACTCCGCTACTAACAATGAGCAGTTCTTC; CDR3 protein: CASSSYSATNNEQFF
CDR3 length: 18; V gene: TRBV4-2; clone size: -; D gene: -; J gene: TRBJ1-5; CDR3 DNA: TGTGCCAGCAGCCAACCGGTTCAGACAGTATTCAGCAATCAGCCCCAGCATTTT; CDR3 protein: CASSQPVQTVFSNQPQHF
CDR3 length: 19; V gene: TRBV11-2; clone size: few; D gene: TRBD1; J gene: TRBJ2-3; CDR3 DNA: TGTGCCAGCAGCTTAAGGGGGCCCGTCGTTCCCCTATCCACAGATACGCAGTATTTT; CDR3 protein: CASSLRGPVVPLSTDTQYF
CDR3 length: 14; V gene: TRBV19; clone size: -; D gene: -; J gene: TRBJ2-4; CDR3 DNA: TGTGCCAGTAGTATCGAGTTAGCCAAAAACATTCAGTACTTC; CDR3 protein: CASSIELAKNIQYF
CDR3 length: 15; V gene: TRBV7-8; clone size: many; D gene: -; J gene: TRBJ2-7; CDR3 DNA: TGTGCCAGCAGCTTCACTGCGGTCAGCTCCTACGAGCAGTACTTC; CDR3 protein: CASSFTAVSSYEQYF